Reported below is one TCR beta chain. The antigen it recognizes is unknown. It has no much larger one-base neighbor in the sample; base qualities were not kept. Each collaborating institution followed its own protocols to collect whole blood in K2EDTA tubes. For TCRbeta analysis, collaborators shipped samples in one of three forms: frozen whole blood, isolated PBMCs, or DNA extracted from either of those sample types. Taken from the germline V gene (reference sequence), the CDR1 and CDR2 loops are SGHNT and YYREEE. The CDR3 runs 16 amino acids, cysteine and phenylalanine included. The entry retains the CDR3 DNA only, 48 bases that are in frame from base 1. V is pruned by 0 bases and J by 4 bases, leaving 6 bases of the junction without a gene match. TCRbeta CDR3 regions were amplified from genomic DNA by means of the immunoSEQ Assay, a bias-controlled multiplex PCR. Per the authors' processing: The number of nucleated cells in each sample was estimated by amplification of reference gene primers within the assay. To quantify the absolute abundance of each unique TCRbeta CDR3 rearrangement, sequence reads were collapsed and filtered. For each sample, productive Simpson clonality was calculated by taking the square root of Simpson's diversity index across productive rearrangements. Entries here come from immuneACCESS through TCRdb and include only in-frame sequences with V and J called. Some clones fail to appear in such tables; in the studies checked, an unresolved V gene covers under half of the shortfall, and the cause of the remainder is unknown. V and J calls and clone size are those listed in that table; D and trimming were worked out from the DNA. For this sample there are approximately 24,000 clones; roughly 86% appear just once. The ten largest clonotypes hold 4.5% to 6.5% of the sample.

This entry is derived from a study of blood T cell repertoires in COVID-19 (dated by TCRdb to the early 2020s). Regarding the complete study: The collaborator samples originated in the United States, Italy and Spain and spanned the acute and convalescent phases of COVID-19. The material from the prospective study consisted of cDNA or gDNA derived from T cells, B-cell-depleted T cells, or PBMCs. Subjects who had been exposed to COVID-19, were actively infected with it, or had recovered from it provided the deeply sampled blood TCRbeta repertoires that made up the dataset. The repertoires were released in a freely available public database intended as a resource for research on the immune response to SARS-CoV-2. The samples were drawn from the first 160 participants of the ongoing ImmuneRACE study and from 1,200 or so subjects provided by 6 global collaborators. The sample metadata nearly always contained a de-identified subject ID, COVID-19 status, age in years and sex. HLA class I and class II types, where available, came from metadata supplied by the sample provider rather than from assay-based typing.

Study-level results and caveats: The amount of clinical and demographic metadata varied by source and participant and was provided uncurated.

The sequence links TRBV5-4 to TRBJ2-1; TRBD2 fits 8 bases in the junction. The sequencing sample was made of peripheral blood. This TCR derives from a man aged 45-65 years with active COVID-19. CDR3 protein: CASSLARGGRYNEQFF. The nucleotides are TGTGCCAGCAGCTTGGCCCGGGGGGGAAGATACAATGAGCAGTTCTTC.